This T cell receptor beta chain was captured by sequencing in a study of blood T cell repertoires in COVID-19. CDR3 length: 16 residues. V lost 5 bases to trimming and J lost 4 bases; unmatched junction nucleotides: 8. Germline values: CDR1 SGHVS, CDR2 FQNEAQ. Profiling relied on immunoSEQ multiplex PCR, and the TCRdb table lists in-frame clones only, not all of them. The sample has about 58,000 clones, 88% seen once. This clone has just one count. The chain has TRBV7-8 and TRBJ2-1, with 10 bases identical to TRBD2. This receptor was identified in a woman in her 70s with active COVID-19. The specimen sequenced was peripheral blood. The CDR3 loop is CASSPGLADEYNEQFF. CDR3 bases: TGTGCCAGCAGCCCTGGACTAGCGGACGAATACAATGAGCAGTTCTTC. The whole variable domain, filled in from reference TRBV7-8 and TRBJ2-1, reads GAGVSQSPRYKVAKRGQDVALRCDPISGHVSLFWYQQALGQGPEFLTYFQNEAQLDKSGLPSDRFFAERPEGSVSTLKIQRTQQEDSAVYLCASSPGLADEYNEQFFGPGTRLTVL.